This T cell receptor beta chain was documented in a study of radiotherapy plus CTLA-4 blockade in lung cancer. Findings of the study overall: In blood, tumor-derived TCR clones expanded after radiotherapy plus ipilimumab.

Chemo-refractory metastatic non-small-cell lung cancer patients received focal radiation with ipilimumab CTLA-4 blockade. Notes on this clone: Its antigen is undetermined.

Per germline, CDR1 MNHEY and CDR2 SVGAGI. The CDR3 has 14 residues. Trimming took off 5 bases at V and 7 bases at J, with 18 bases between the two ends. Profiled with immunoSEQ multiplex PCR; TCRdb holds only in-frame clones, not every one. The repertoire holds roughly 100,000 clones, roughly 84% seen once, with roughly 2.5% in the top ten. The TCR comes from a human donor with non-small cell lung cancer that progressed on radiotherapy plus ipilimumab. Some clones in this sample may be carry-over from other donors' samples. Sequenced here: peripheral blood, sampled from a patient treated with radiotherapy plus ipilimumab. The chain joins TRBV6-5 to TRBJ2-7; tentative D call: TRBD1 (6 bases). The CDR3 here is CASSRPGQTREQYF. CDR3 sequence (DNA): TGTGCCAGCAGTCGCCCTGGACAGACGCGGGAGCAGTACTTC.